This is a list of T cell receptor beta chains from one sample in a study of cytomegalovirus exposure and HLA in healthy donors. The repertoire was sequenced with immunoSEQ multiplex PCR; TCRdb's copy has only in-frame clones and lacks some. Of about 200,000 clones listed, approximately 85% are singletons. Sequences were obtained from PBMCs. The receptors were gathered from a woman aged 50 to 60 in good health and CMV-seronegative. CDR3s include the opening cysteine and the closing phenylalanine or tryptophan. The D gene is left open where the match is weak. Clone sizes are given selectively: once, few, many, or a class where the clone is expanded.

size,D,J,V,DNA,CDR3
medium-sized,TRBD2,TRBJ2-7,TRBV11-1,TGTGCCAGCAGCTTAGCCGGGACTAGCGGGATTCACGAGCAGTACTTC,CASSLAGTSGIHEQYF
few,.,TRBJ2-7,TRBV6-5,TGTGCCAGCAAGAAGCCCGCCACCTACGAGCAGTACTTC,CASKKPATYEQYF
.,.,TRBJ2-1,TRBV28,TGTGCCAGCAAGGGGTACAATGAGCAGTTCTTC,CASKGYNEQFF
.,TRBD1,TRBJ1-2,TRBV18,TGTGCCAGCTCACTGACCGAGGGGGCGCGGGGTTATGGCTACACCTTC,CASSLTEGARGYGYTF
.,TRBD2,TRBJ2-4,TRBV28,TGTGCCAGCAGCCCCGGGACTAGCGGGAGAGGCAAAAACATTCAGTACTTC,CASSPGTSGRGKNIQYF
.,TRBD2,TRBJ2-1,TRBV7-9,TGTGCCAGCAGCTTAGGCCCGGGACTAGCAGGGAATGAGCAGTTCTTC,CASSLGPGLAGNEQFF
once,TRBD2,TRBJ2-7,TRBV6-1,TGTGCCAGCACCCCCGGGACTAGCGGGAGGTGGGAGCAGTACTTC,CASTPGTSGRWEQYF
.,TRBD1,TRBJ1-1,TRBV18,TGTGCCAGCTCATCCGACAGGGGCACTGAAGCTTTCTTT,CASSSDRGTEAFF
.,TRBD2,TRBJ2-7,TRBV29-1,TGCAGCGTTTTAGGACTAGCGGGAGGCCTCTCCTACGAGCAGTACTTC,CSVLGLAGGLSYEQYF
.,TRBD1,TRBJ1-2,TRBV6-6,TGTGCCAGCAGTCCCGGACAGGGGGTGGGCTACACCTTC,CASSPGQGVGYTF
.,.,TRBJ1-1,TRBV13,TGTGCCAGCAGCTTTGTCACAGGGTTGAACACTGAAGCTTTCTTT,CASSFVTGLNTEAFF
.,.,TRBJ2-7,TRBV7-2,TGTGCCAGCAGCCCCGCCCGGGACAACCTTCGCTACGAGCAGTACTTC,CASSPARDNLRYEQYF
.,TRBD1,TRBJ1-2,TRBV27,TGTGCCAGCAGTTCCCCGGGACAGGGGTGTGGCTACACCTTC,CASSSPGQGCGYTF
.,.,TRBJ1-2,TRBV7-9,TGTGCCAGCAGCTTAGTGTCGCCGATGAGCTATGGCTACACCTTC,CASSLVSPMSYGYTF
.,.,TRBJ2-1,TRBV28,TGTGCCAGCAGCCGACTGGGGAGCTCCTACAATGAGCAGTTCTTC,CASSRLGSSYNEQFF
.,TRBD2,TRBJ2-3,TRBV5-1,TGCGCCAGCAGTTTGGAACTAGCGGGAGGCGTCATGAATACGCAGTATTTT,CASSLELAGGVMNTQYF
.,TRBD2,TRBJ2-4,TRBV19,TGTGCCAGTAGTATAGCTAGCGGGGGGGACATTCAGTACTTC,CASSIASGGDIQYF
.,.,TRBJ1-1,TRBV18,TGTGCCAGCGCCCGGGGGGGGGTAATGAACACTGAAGCTTTCTTT,CASARGGVMNTEAFF
.,TRBD2,TRBJ2-7,TRBV4-1,TGCGCCAGCAGCCATGGACTAGCGGGAGGGATTTTCGTCTACGAGCAGTACTTC,CASSHGLAGGIFVYEQYF
once,TRBD2,TRBJ2-1,TRBV19,TGTGCCAGTAGTATAGGACTAGCGGGAGGACCGAGCTCCTACAATGAGCAGTTCTTC,CASSIGLAGGPSSYNEQFF
.,.,TRBJ1-3,TRBV5-1,TGCGCCAGCAGCTTGGACTCCTACTCTGGAAACACCATATATTTT,CASSLDSYSGNTIYF
once,TRBD1,TRBJ1-2,TRBV6-5,TGTGCCAGCAGTGCGGGACAGGGGGGCTATGGCTACACCTTC,CASSAGQGGYGYTF
few,.,TRBJ1-5,TRBV19,TGTGCCAGTAGTAGCCCGGGGGGGACCGTTCAGCCCCAGCATTTT,CASSSPGGTVQPQHF
.,.,TRBJ2-7,TRBV7-9,TGTGCCAGCAGCTTACAGGGGTACGAGCAGTACTTC,CASSLQGYEQYF
once,.,TRBJ1-1,TRBV4-2,TGTGCCAGCAGCCAACACCCCTCAGGTGGGTACACTGAAGCTTTCTTT,CASSQHPSGGYTEAFF
.,.,TRBJ1-6,TRBV30,TGTGCCTGGAGTGTTGGTGGGCAGAGCTATAATTCACCCCTCCACTTT,CAWSVGGQSYNSPLHF
.,.,TRBJ1-3,TRBV5-1,TGCGCCAGCAGCTTGGCCCCAGGGGTGGTAAACACCATATATTTT,CASSLAPGVVNTIYF
.,TRBD1,TRBJ1-1,TRBV19,TGTGCCAGTAGTATCGGACAGGGGTTCAACACTGAAGCTTTCTTT,CASSIGQGFNTEAFF
.,.,TRBJ2-2,TRBV27,TGTGCCAGCAGCTACACCGGGGAGCTGTTTTTT,CASSYTGELFF
.,TRBD2,TRBJ2-1,TRBV5-5,TGTGCCAGCAGAGAGGCGGGAGGGCCGGCTATTGAGCAGTTCTTC,CASREAGGPAIEQFF
.,TRBD2,TRBJ2-2,TRBV15,TGTGCCACCAGCAGAGCCGCACCCGGGCGGGGGACCGGGGAGCTGTTTTTT,CATSRAAPGRGTGELFF
.,.,TRBJ1-2,TRBV5-1,TGCGCCAGCAGCTTGGGCGGGTTGCAGACCTTC,CASSLGGLQTF
.,.,TRBJ1-5,TRBV5-1,TGCGCCAGCAGCTTATCCGGGAATAGCAATCAGCCCCAGCATTTT,CASSLSGNSNQPQHF
few,.,TRBJ1-2,TRBV10-3,TGTGCCATCACTACCGGAGTTGTTTCAGGGGTCTATGGCTACACCTTC,CAITTGVVSGVYGYTF
.,.,TRBJ1-4,TRBV4-3,TGCGCCAGCAGCCCTAGATCTAATGAAAAACTGTTTTTT,CASSPRSNEKLFF
once,.,TRBJ1-1,TRBV12-5,TGTGCTAGTGCCTTAGGGGGGGGGCGGCCCACTGAAGCTTTCTTT,CASALGGGRPTEAFF
.,TRBD2,TRBJ2-3,TRBV5-1,TGCGCCAGCAGCTTGGAGGCGGGAGTAACAGATACGCAGTATTTT,CASSLEAGVTDTQYF
.,.,TRBJ2-1,TRBV7-8,TGTGCCAGCAGCTCAACTAGGGTCTCCTACAATGAGCAGTTCTTC,CASSSTRVSYNEQFF
.,.,TRBJ2-2,TRBV7-6,TGTGCCAGCAGCTTAGCGAGGAACACCGGGGAGCTGTTTTTT,CASSLARNTGELFF
.,.,TRBJ2-1,TRBV13,TGTGCCAGCAGCTTGGGTGGGGGGGGCCCGGATGAGCAGTTCTTC,CASSLGGGGPDEQFF
.,.,TRBJ1-4,TRBV27,TGTGCCAGCAGTTTACGGGGGGATGAAAAACTGTTTTTT,CASSLRGDEKLFF
once,.,TRBJ2-7,TRBV5-1,TGCGCCAGCAGCCAAAGGAAGACAGCTTCCTACGAGCAGTACTTC,CASSQRKTASYEQYF
.,.,TRBJ2-5,TRBV6-1,TGTGCCAGCAGTGAAATAAGGGAGGAGACCCAGTACTTC,CASSEIREETQYF
.,.,TRBJ2-5,TRBV9,TGTGCCAGCAGCCCGCAGGGCTCGGAGACCCAGTACTTC,CASSPQGSETQYF
.,TRBD1,TRBJ1-1,TRBV30,TGTGCCTGCTCCCGGGACAGGGGTACTGAAGCTTTCTTT,CACSRDRGTEAFF
.,.,TRBJ2-7,TRBV6-5,TGTGCCAGCGGTGTCAGGGGATACGAGCAGTACTTC,CASGVRGYEQYF
.,TRBD2,TRBJ2-1,TRBV27,TGTGCCAGCAGTTCGACTAGCGGGCTAAGCAATGAGCAGTTCTTC,CASSSTSGLSNEQFF
.,TRBD2,TRBJ2-2,TRBV28,TGTGCCAGCAGTTTACCGGGACTAGCGGCGAACACCGGGGAGCTGTTTTTT,CASSLPGLAANTGELFF
.,.,TRBJ1-2,TRBV7-2,TGTGCCAGCAGCTTAGCGGGACTCAATGGCTACACCTTC,CASSLAGLNGYTF
.,.,TRBJ2-7,TRBV2,TGTGCCAGCACCCTGGGCACAGACGAGCAGTACTTC,CASTLGTDEQYF
.,TRBD1,TRBJ1-6,TRBV9,TGTGCCAGCAGCGCGGCCGGGACAGGGAATTCACCCCTCCACTTT,CASSAAGTGNSPLHF
.,TRBD1,TRBJ1-4,TRBV6-5,TGTGCCAGCAGTTACTCTGTACAGGGGGTGGCTGAAAAACTGTTTTTT,CASSYSVQGVAEKLFF
.,.,TRBJ1-2,TRBV7-2,TGTGCCAGCAGCTTAACGCGGCAGAGCTATGGCTACACCTTC,CASSLTRQSYGYTF
.,.,TRBJ2-7,TRBV5-3,TGTGCCAGAAGCCTCCCCCACGAGCAGTACTTC,CARSLPHEQYF
few,.,TRBJ2-2,TRBV7-2,TGTGCCAGCATGAGGGTCACCGGGGAGCTGTTTTTT,CASMRVTGELFF
.,TRBD2,TRBJ2-1,TRBV9,TGTGCCAGCAGCGTACGGGGAGGGGAGAGCTCCTACAATGAGCAGTTCTTC,CASSVRGGESSYNEQFF
.,.,TRBJ1-2,TRBV28,TGTGCCAGCACCCTCGGCGTGGACATCTATGGCTACACCTTC,CASTLGVDIYGYTF
.,.,TRBJ2-1,TRBV13,TGTGCCAGCAGTTCGCCCCCGGCTAGAGACAATGAGCAGTTCTTC,CASSSPPARDNEQFF
.,.,TRBJ1-6,TRBV19,TGTGCCAGTAGCACCGCTCGGGATTCACCCCTCCACTTT,CASSTARDSPLHF